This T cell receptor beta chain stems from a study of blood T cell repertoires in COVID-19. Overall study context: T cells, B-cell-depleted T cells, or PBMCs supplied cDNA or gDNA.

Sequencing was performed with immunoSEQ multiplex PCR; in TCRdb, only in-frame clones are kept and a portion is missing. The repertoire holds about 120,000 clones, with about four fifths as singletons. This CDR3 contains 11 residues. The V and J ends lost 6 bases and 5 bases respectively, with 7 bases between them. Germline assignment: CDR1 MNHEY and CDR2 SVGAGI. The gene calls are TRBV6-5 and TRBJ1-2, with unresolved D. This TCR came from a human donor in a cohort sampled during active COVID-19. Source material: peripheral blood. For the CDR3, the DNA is TGTGCCAGCAGCGGGGAGTATGGCTACACCTTC. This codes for CASSGEYGYTF.